This is a list of T cell receptor beta chains from one sample in a study of PD-1 blockade in classical Hodgkin lymphoma. Clones were read by immunoSEQ multiplex PCR, and TCRdb kept only the in-frame ones, dropping some. Altogether about 150,000 clones are present, about 81% being singletons, with the ten largest covering roughly 10%. The sequencing used peripheral blood mononuclear cells (PBMCs), collected before the second cycle of nivolumab. These receptors were taken from a human donor with classical Hodgkin lymphoma. Both conserved end residues are part of each CDR3. D genes are given only for firm matches. A clone size is listed for some rows: how often the clone was seen (once, few, many), or a class if it is expanded.

TGTGCCAGCAGTGAAGGGACTAGCGGGAACTACGAGCAGTACTTC	CASSEGTSGNYEQYF	TRBD2	.	TRBV6-1	TRBJ2-7
TGCGCCAGCAGTCGGGACGAAAGTGGGTATGGCTACACCTTC	CASSRDESGYGYTF	.	.	TRBV7-2	TRBJ1-2
TGTGCCAGCTCACCAGGGGTTAATACGCAGTATTTT	CASSPGVNTQYF	.	.	TRBV18	TRBJ2-3
TGTGCCAGCAGCGCGTACACCGTCCAGGAGACCCAGTACTTC	CASSAYTVQETQYF	.	.	TRBV7-2	TRBJ2-5
TGTGCCAGCAGTGAAACAGGGCGCTTCTATGGCTACACCTTC	CASSETGRFYGYTF	.	.	TRBV6-1	TRBJ1-2
TGTGCCAGCAGCCGACCGGTCGCGGGAGGGATCACAGATACGCAGTATTTT	CASSRPVAGGITDTQYF	TRBD2	.	TRBV27	TRBJ2-3
TGTGCCAGCAGGGGCGGGGCCACAGATACGCAGTATTTT	CASRGGATDTQYF	.	.	TRBV2	TRBJ2-3
TGTGCCAGCAGTACTACTAGCGGGAGGGCCGACAATGAGCAGTTCTTC	CASSTTSGRADNEQFF	TRBD2	few	TRBV6-4	TRBJ2-1
TGCGCCAGCAGCCAAGATCTACTAGCGGAAAGCACAGATACGCAGTATTTT	CASSQDLLAESTDTQYF	TRBD2	.	TRBV4-3	TRBJ2-3
TGTGCCAGCAGTTACTTGGGGTGGGAGACCCAGTACTTC	CASSYLGWETQYF	.	.	TRBV6-6	TRBJ2-5
TGCGCCAGCAGCACCGGGACAGAAGGGAATGAGCAGTTCTTC	CASSTGTEGNEQFF	TRBD1	.	TRBV5-1	TRBJ2-1
TGTGCCAGCAGTGAAACCCGCAGGGTCAATGAGCAGTTCTTC	CASSETRRVNEQFF	.	.	TRBV2	TRBJ2-1
TGTGCCAGCAGTTCCCTGGTTTGGGGCCTCTACGAGCAGTACTTC	CASSSLVWGLYEQYF	.	.	TRBV6-6	TRBJ2-7
TGTGCCAGCTCTTTCGAGACAACCTATGGCTACACCTTC	CASSFETTYGYTF	.	few	TRBV18	TRBJ1-2
TGCGCCAGCAGCCACCGACTAGGGAAAGAGACCCAGTACTTC	CASSHRLGKETQYF	.	.	TRBV4-1	TRBJ2-5
TGTGCCAGCAGTGACCCCTCCAGGGAAGGACATCAGCCCCAGCATTTT	CASSDPSREGHQPQHF	.	.	TRBV6-1	TRBJ1-5
TGTGCCAGCAGCCAAGCGGGCGGGCGTCTCCAAGAGACCCAGTACTTC	CASSQAGGRLQETQYF	.	.	TRBV4-2	TRBJ2-5
TGTGCCAGTAGGGCCCGTCTTTCCACCGGGGAGCTGTTTTTT	CASRARLSTGELFF	.	.	TRBV19	TRBJ2-2
TGTGCCAGCAGCTTGTTAAGTATTATGCTCACGAACTATGGCTACACCTTC	CASSLLSIMLTNYGYTF	.	.	TRBV5-6	TRBJ1-2
TGTGCCAGCAGTTTTTCTCGCCCCCCCTATGGCTACACCTTC	CASSFSRPPYGYTF	.	.	TRBV28	TRBJ1-2
TGTGCCAGCGGAATGGGGAGCATCAATCAGCCCCAGCATTTT	CASGMGSINQPQHF	.	few	TRBV9	TRBJ1-5
TGTGCTAGTGGTTTTAATCTAGGGGGAAGCGAGCAGTACTTC	CASGFNLGGSEQYF	.	.	TRBV12-5	TRBJ2-7
TGTGCCAGCACCCCCCGGGGAGACACTGAAGCTTTCTTT	CASTPRGDTEAFF	.	.	TRBV6-5	TRBJ1-1
TGTGCCAGCAGCCCGTTAAGCGGGGGGGGCACCGGGGAGCTGTTTTTT	CASSPLSGGGTGELFF	TRBD2	.	TRBV4-2	TRBJ2-2
TGTGCCATCAGTGTTAGCGGGACCCTCTCCTACGAGCAGTACTTC	CAISVSGTLSYEQYF	TRBD2	.	TRBV10-3	TRBJ2-7
TGTGCCAGCAGCTTAGGGCAGGGGGCAGGGGAGACCCAGTACTTC	CASSLGQGAGETQYF	TRBD1	.	TRBV11-3	TRBJ2-5
TGTGCCAGCAGTGGAAGGGGGGGGAGGGCTGAAGCTTTCTTT	CASSGRGGRAEAFF	.	.	TRBV6-5	TRBJ1-1
TGTGCCAGCAGCTTAGGCGGGGCGCTGATAAACATTCAGTACTTC	CASSLGGALINIQYF	.	.	TRBV13	TRBJ2-4
TGTGCCAGTAGTATAATGGTTACAGTCAAACGGAACACCATATATTTT	CASSIMVTVKRNTIYF	.	.	TRBV19	TRBJ1-3
TGTGCCAGCAGCTTGGACCCTAGTCCCTACGAGCAGTACTTC	CASSLDPSPYEQYF	.	few	TRBV5-5	TRBJ2-7
TGTGCCAGTAGTATAAGGGAGGGGGCCAACGTCCTGACTTTC	CASSIREGANVLTF	.	.	TRBV19	TRBJ2-6
TGTGCCAGCAGCCGGCCTTACAATGAGCAGTTCTTC	CASSRPYNEQFF	.	few	TRBV6-6	TRBJ2-1
TGTGCCAGCAGCTTAGTAGGGCAACCCAATCAGCCCCAGCATTTT	CASSLVGQPNQPQHF	.	.	TRBV7-2	TRBJ1-5
TGCGCCAGCAGCTTGGGACACTCTAACTATGGCTACACCTTC	CASSLGHSNYGYTF	.	once	TRBV5-1	TRBJ1-2
TGTGCCAGTAGTATGTCACATGTTGGTGCCACTGAAGCTTTCTTT	CASSMSHVGATEAFF	.	.	TRBV19	TRBJ1-1
TGTGCCAGCAGCGGACAGTCCTACGAGCAGTACTTC	CASSGQSYEQYF	.	.	TRBV11-1	TRBJ2-7
TGTGCCAGCAGTTCAAATCAGGGGGTGACCGGGGAGCTGTTTTTT	CASSSNQGVTGELFF	TRBD1	.	TRBV6-5	TRBJ2-2
TGTGCCAGCAGTCGGGCGGGGAATGAGCAGTTCTTC	CASSRAGNEQFF	.	.	TRBV6-5	TRBJ2-1
TGTGCCAGCAGTAGGCGGGGACTCCAAGAGACCCAGTACTTC	CASSRRGLQETQYF	.	.	TRBV6-5	TRBJ2-5
TGTGCCAGCAGAACAGGGAGCAATCAGCCCCAGCATTTT	CASRTGSNQPQHF	.	many	TRBV6-5	TRBJ1-5
TGTGCCAGCAGCTTCGGACAGGGAGCCACAGATACGCAGTATTTT	CASSFGQGATDTQYF	TRBD1	.	TRBV5-4	TRBJ2-3
TGTGCCAGCAGCCAACAACAGGGAACTCAGCCCCAGCATTTT	CASSQQQGTQPQHF	.	few	TRBV4-2	TRBJ1-5
TGTGCCATCGGACAGGGGGCGGGAAACACCATATATTTT	CAIGQGAGNTIYF	TRBD1	.	TRBV10-3	TRBJ1-3
TGTGCCAGCAGCTTACGCAGGGACGGGGAGCTGTTTTTT	CASSLRRDGELFF	.	.	TRBV7-9	TRBJ2-2
TGTGCCAGCAGCTCCGACAGCAATTCACCCCTCCACTTT	CASSSDSNSPLHF	.	.	TRBV5-4	TRBJ1-6
TGTGCCATCAGTGAGTCGGAGGATACGCAGTATTTT	CAISESEDTQYF	.	.	TRBV10-3	TRBJ2-3
TGCAGCGTCAGCGGACAGGGAGTTGGTTCACCCCTCCACTTT	CSVSGQGVGSPLHF	TRBD1	.	TRBV29-1	TRBJ1-6
TGTGCCAGCAGCCAACTAGCGGGACTTTTCACAGATACGCAGTATTTT	CASSQLAGLFTDTQYF	TRBD2	.	TRBV2	TRBJ2-3
TGTGCCAGCAGATATGCGGGGGAAGAGGGGATCCCTGGAAACACCATATATTTT	CASRYAGEEGIPGNTIYF	.	.	TRBV7-9	TRBJ1-3
TGTGCCAGCAGTGAATTTTCCTTCCCCACAGATACGCAGTATTTT	CASSEFSFPTDTQYF	.	.	TRBV6-1	TRBJ2-3
TGTGCCAGCAGCTCAAGCGGGGGGTGGGCAGATACGCAGTATTTT	CASSSSGGWADTQYF	TRBD2	.	TRBV7-9	TRBJ2-3
TGTGCCAGTAGTATGATTGACAGGGATGTGGGCTACACCTTC	CASSMIDRDVGYTF	TRBD1	.	TRBV19	TRBJ1-2
TGTGCCAGCAGCGGCCTCGAGGGAGCGCAGTATTTT	CASSGLEGAQYF	.	.	TRBV9	TRBJ2-3
TGCGCCAGCAGCCAAGGGGGACAGCCTCATCAGCCCCAGCATTTT	CASSQGGQPHQPQHF	TRBD1	.	TRBV4-3	TRBJ1-5
TGTGCCAGCAGCGCTAGCCTCGGGGTCGATACGCAGTATTTT	CASSASLGVDTQYF	.	.	TRBV9	TRBJ2-3
TGTGCCAGCAGCTTAGTGATGAACACTGAAGCTTTCTTT	CASSLVMNTEAFF	.	few	TRBV11-2	TRBJ1-1
TGTGCCAGCAGCGAAACAGGGAGAGAGCAGCCCCAGCATTTT	CASSETGREQPQHF	.	.	TRBV2	TRBJ1-5
TGTGCCAGCAGCTTAGTTAAGGGATTCTTT	CASSLVKGFF	.	.	TRBV7-9	TRBJ1-1
TGTGCCAGCAGTGAATTCCATGTCGGATCGGATACGCAGTATTTT	CASSEFHVGSDTQYF	.	few	TRBV6-1	TRBJ2-3
TGTGCCAGCAGTACCGGGGTAGCCAACGAGCAGTACTTC	CASSTGVANEQYF	.	.	TRBV27	TRBJ2-7